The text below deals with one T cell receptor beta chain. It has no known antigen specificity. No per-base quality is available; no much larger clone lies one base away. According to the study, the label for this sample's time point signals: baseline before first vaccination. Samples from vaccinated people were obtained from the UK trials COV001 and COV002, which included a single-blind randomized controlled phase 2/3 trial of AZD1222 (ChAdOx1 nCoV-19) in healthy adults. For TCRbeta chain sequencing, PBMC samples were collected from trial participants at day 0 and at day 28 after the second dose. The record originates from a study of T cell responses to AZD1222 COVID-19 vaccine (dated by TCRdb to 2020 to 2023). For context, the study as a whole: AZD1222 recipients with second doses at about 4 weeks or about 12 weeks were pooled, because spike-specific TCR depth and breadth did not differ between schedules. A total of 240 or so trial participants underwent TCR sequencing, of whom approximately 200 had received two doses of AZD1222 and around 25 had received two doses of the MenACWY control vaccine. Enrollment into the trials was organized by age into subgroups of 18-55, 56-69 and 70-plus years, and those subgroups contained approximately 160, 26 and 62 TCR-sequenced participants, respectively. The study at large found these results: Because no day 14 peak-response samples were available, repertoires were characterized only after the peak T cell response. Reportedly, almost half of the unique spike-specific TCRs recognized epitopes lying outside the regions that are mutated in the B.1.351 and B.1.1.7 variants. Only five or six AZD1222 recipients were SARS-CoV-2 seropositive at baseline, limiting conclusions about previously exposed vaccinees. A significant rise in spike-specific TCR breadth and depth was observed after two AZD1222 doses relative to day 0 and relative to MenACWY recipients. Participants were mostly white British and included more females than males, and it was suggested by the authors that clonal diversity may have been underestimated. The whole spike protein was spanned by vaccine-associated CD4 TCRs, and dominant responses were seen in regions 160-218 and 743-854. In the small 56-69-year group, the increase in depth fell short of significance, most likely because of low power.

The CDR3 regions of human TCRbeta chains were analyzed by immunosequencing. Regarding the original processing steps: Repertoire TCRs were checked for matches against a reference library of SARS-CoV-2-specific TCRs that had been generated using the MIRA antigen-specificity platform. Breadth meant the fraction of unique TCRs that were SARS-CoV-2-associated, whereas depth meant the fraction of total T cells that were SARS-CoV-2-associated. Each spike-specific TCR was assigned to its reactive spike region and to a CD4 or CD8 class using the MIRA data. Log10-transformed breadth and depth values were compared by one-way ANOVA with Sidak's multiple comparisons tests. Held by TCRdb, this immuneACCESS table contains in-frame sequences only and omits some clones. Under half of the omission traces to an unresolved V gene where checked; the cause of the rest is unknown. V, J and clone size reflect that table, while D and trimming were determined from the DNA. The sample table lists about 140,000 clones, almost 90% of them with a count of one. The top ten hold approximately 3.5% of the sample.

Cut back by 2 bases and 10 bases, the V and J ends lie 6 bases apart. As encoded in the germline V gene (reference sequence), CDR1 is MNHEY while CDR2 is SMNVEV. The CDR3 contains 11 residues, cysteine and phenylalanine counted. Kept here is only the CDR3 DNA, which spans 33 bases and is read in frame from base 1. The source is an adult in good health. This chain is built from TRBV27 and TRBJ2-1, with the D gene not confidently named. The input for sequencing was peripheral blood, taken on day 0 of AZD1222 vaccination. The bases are TGTGCCAGCAGTTTAGGGCGCGAGCAGTTCTTC. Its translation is CASSLGREQFF.